The 32 T cell receptor beta chains given below trace back to one sample, sequenced in a study of blood T cells in healthy people across ages (dated by TCRdb to the mid-2010s). The library was produced with 5' RACE. The sequencing machine was an Illumina HiSeq 2500. A second about 7 to 11 cycle PCR used a sample-barcoded 5' primer and a J-beta primer mix. The public reads were quality trimmed at Q25 with fastp and then assembled into clones with MiXCR by TCRdb, keeping productive beta chains. Identical CDR3 protein sequences are pooled into one entry, listed with their most common genes and DNA. This sample is represented by 1.5 million to 2 million distinct CDR3 sequences; 30% to 40% of them were singletons. The ten largest clonotypes hold around 11% of the sample. Material: blood. These receptors originate from a young woman in good health.

On this clonotype: A much larger clone differs from this one at a single base, so this may be a read error. The gene calls are TRBV5-1 and TRBJ2-1, with TRBD1 matching 12 bases. The last part of the DNA fits TRBJ2-7 better; the J call may be wrong. Germline V lookup: CDR1 SGHRS, CDR2 YFSETQ. The CDR3 sequence is 15 residues long. CDR3 residues: CASSWGQGAVNEQYF. CDR3 nucleotide sequence: TGCGCCAGCAGCTGGGGACAGGGGGCAGTCAATGAGCAGTACTTC.

This clonotype was seen a handful of times. This chain uses TRBV7-9 with TRBJ1-5; a weak D match, TRBD1 (6 bases). From germline, CDR1 is SEHNR and CDR2 FQNEAQ (reference sequence). The CDR3 sequence is 13 residues long. The germline V and J ends were trimmed by 6 bases and 6 bases, with 12 bases remaining between them. Written as DNA, the CDR3 is TGTGCCAGCAGTGAGGGGGTGGTTCAGCCCCAGCATTTT. This translates into CASSEGVVQPQHF.

The chain couples TRBV29-1 to TRBJ2-7, with TRBD1 matching over 8 bases. Trimming removed 7 bases from V and 5 bases from J; junction bases left unmatched: 7. The CDR3 extends over 12 amino acids. Germline CDR1 is SQVTM and CDR2 is ANQGSEA. CDR3 residues: CSAEGQANEQYF. DNA for the CDR3: TGCAGCGCCGAGGGACAGGCTAACGAGCAGTACTTC.

The V gene is TRBV5-1, the J gene TRBJ2-5, with 9 bases aligning to TRBD2. Trimming cost V 3 bases and J 5 bases; bases outside gene matches: 5. This CDR3 comprises 14 residues. Germline CDR1 and CDR2: SGHRS and YFSETQ. The CDR3 DNA reads as TGCGCCAGCAGCTGGGAAGCGGGAGGCGAGACCCAGTACTTC. This sequence encodes CASSWEAGGETQYF. The full variable domain, its missing parts supplied by reference TRBV5-1 and TRBJ2-5, is KAGVTQTPRYLIKTRGQQVTLSCSPISGHRSVSWYQQTPGQGLQFLFEYFSETQRNKGNFPGRFSGRQFSNSRSEMNVSTLELGDSALYLCASSWEAGGETQYFGPGTRLLVL.

This clonotype was seen many times. The chain recombines TRBV10-3 with TRBJ2-7; D is undetermined. The V end was cut by 3 bases, the J end by 4 bases, with 13 bases between. Per germline, CDR1 ENHRY and CDR2 SYGVKD. The CDR3 is 14 residues long. DNA of the CDR3: TGTGCCATCAGTGATCCACTCCTTAGATACGAGCAGTACTTC. It is translated as CAISDPLLRYEQYF.

This clonotype was picked up a small number of times. The genes are TRBV4-2 and TRBJ1-1; D is ambiguous. The V gene lost 0 bases and the J gene lost 1 base, with 12 bases spanning the gap. The CDR3 is 16 amino acids. In germline, CDR1 is LGHNA, CDR2 YNFKEQ. The CDR3 nucleotides are TGTGCCAGCAGCCAAGACCATACCGTGGGGAACACTGAAGCTTTCTTT. Its translation: CASSQDHTVGNTEAFF.

V is TRBV5-1 and J is TRBJ2-2, with 7 bases matching TRBD1. This CDR3 is 15 amino acids long. Germline V lookup: CDR1 SGHRS, CDR2 YFSETQ. The V and J ends lost 5 bases and 0 bases, in that order; junction bases with no gene match: 4. DNA for the CDR3: TGCGCCAGCAGTATCGACAGGGCGAACACCGGGGAGCTGTTTTTT. Encoded protein: CASSIDRANTGELFF.

This clonotype was detected only a few times. This chain links TRBV7-2 with TRBJ2-7; D gene unclear. Germline V gene data show CDR1 as SGHTA and CDR2 as FQGNSA. The V end lost 6 bases, the J end lost 0 bases, and 9 bases lay between the germline ends. CDR3 size: 13 residues. In DNA form, the CDR3 reads TGTGCCAGCAGACGAGGTTACTCCTACGAGCAGTACTTC. It encodes CASRRGYSYEQYF.

This clonotype was seen more than once but under ten times. The chain uses TRBV3-1 and TRBJ2-1; 14 bases match TRBD2. Unmatched junction bases numbered 2, after V lost 4 bases and J lost 0 bases. The CDR3 extends over 17 amino acids. The germline CDR1 and CDR2 sequences are LGHDT and YNNKEL (reference sequence). In nucleotides, the CDR3 is TGTGCCAGCAGCCCGGGACTAGCGGGGGTCTCCTACAATGAGCAGTTCTTC. Its protein product is CASSPGLAGVSYNEQFF.

This chain links TRBV3-1 with TRBJ1-2; D is undetermined. The CDR3 length is 12 residues. The V and J ends lost 0 bases and 8 bases respectively, with 7 bases between them. Germline values: CDR1 LGHDT, CDR2 YNNKEL (reference sequence). In DNA, the CDR3 is TGTGCCAGCAGCCAAGACATGGGGGGCTACACCTTC. Translation gives CASSQDMGGYTF.

Only a few counts were recorded for this clonotype. The chain has TRBV18 and TRBJ2-5; D is perhaps TRBD1 (6 bases). CDR1 KGHSH and CDR2 LQKENI come from the germline V gene. Trimming took off 8 bases at V and 1 base at J, with 14 bases between the two ends. This CDR3 spans 14 amino acids. The CDR3 DNA reads as TGTGCCAGCAGCCCCCTGGACAGCCAAGAGACCCAGTACTTC. As protein: CASSPLDSQETQYF.

The chain is built from TRBV12-3 or TRBV12-4 and TRBJ2-7; no clear D. CDR3 length: 13 amino acids. Trimming stripped 3 bases from V and 7 bases from J, with 13 bases between. The CDR3: CASSLARVGEQYF. The CDR3 nucleotides read TGTGCCAGCAGTTTGGCTAGGGTGGGGGAGCAGTACTTC.

This rearrangement joins TRBV6-5 to TRBJ2-4; possibly TRBD1 for D (6 bases). The DNA end is a closer match to TRBJ2-5, so the J assignment may be wrong. The CDR3 has 13 amino acids. The germline V gene encodes CDR1 MNHEY and CDR2 SVGAGI. The CDR3 bases are TGTGCCAGCAGTACAGGGTATCGAGAGACCCAGTACTTC. Protein sequence: CASSTGYRETQYF.

For this clonotype: The germline gene is not matched at one end of the junction; a read error may be the cause. The chain joins TRBV7-3 to TRBJ2-2; D unclear. Germline V CDR1 and CDR2: SGHTA, FQGTGA. The CDR3 is made up of 12 amino acids. The CDR3 region has the DNA TGTGCCACCAGCTTCGGGACCGGGGAGCTGTTTTTT. It specifies CATSFGTGELFF.

This chain links TRBV6-6 with TRBJ2-3; 11 positions agree with TRBD2. Germline CDR1 is MNHNY and CDR2 is SVGAGI (reference sequence). J was trimmed by 4 bases and V by 0 bases; bases with no gene match: 6. The length of the CDR3 is 17 residues. CDR3 region: CASSYSSSGRRADTQYF. CDR3 in DNA: TGTGCCAGCAGTTACTCCTCTAGCGGGAGGCGAGCAGATACGCAGTATTTT.

This clonotype appeared a few times. The chain recombines TRBV4-1 with TRBJ2-1; 7 bases are a match to TRBD1. This CDR3 is 16 amino acids long. Germline CDR1 is MGHRA and CDR2 is YSYEKL. The V and J ends lost 0 bases and 4 bases, in that order; junction bases with no gene match: 6. The CDR3 loop is CASSQESWTGYNEQFF. CDR3 in DNA: TGCGCCAGCAGCCAAGAGTCCTGGACAGGATACAATGAGCAGTTCTTC.

The chain joins TRBV20-1 to TRBJ2-4; D is perhaps TRBD2 (5 bases). Germline CDR1 DFQATT, CDR2 SNEGSKA (reference sequence). This CDR3 is built from 15 residues. Trimming cost V 6 bases and J 0 bases, with 15 bases left between them. The CDR3 sequence is CSALGRVGAKNIQYF. CDR3 DNA: TGCAGTGCCTTAGGGCGGGTGGGAGCCAAAAACATTCAGTACTTC.

The chain links TRBV7-9 to TRBJ1-3; D unclear. Looked up from germline, CDR1 is SEHNR and CDR2 is FQNEAQ (reference sequence). With 3 bases removed from V and 4 bases from J, the gap between germline ends came to 10 bases. The CDR3 has 14 residues. The CDR3 nucleotides are TGTGCCAGCAGCTTCGGAGAGCCGGGAAACACCATATATTTT. Amino acid sequence: CASSFGEPGNTIYF.

The J gene is TRBJ2-4, the V gene TRBV7-3, with D unclear. The DNA matches TRBJ2-5 better at its end, which makes the J call doubtful. Germline V CDR1 and CDR2: SGHTA, FQGTGA. The CDR3 consists of 13 residues. The CDR3 sequence is CASSRLDGETQYF. The DNA of the CDR3 is TGTGCCAGCAGCCGCTTAGACGGAGAGACCCAGTACTTC.

This chain links TRBV5-1 with TRBJ2-1; 7 bases are a match to TRBD2. Trimming removed 6 bases from V and 4 bases from J; junction bases left unmatched: 13. The CDR3 is 16 residues long. Germline CDR1 SGHRS, CDR2 YFSETQ. CDR3 in DNA: TGCGCCAGCACCATGTCGGGCGGCGGGAGTTACAATGAGCAGTTCTTC. It yields the protein CASTMSGGGSYNEQFF.

The chain couples TRBV4-1 to TRBJ2-2, with 7 bases aligning to TRBD2. The CDR3 loop spans 16 amino acids. Trimming cost V 5 bases and J 2 bases; bases outside gene matches: 8. Germline V gives CDR1 MGHRA, CDR2 YSYEKL. This chain's CDR3 is CASSTLGTTNTGELFF. The CDR3 DNA is TGCGCCAGCAGCACTCTCGGGACTACAAACACCGGGGAGCTGTTTTTT.

This chain uses TRBV20-1 with TRBJ2-5; 13 bases are shared with TRBD2. The DNA end favors TRBJ2-7, so the J call may be wrong. The CDR3 extends over 16 amino acids. Germline V gives CDR1 DFQATT, CDR2 SNEGSKA (reference sequence). The CDR3 loop reads CSARKGTSGTSNEQYF. CDR3 nucleotides: TGCAGTGCTAGGAAGGGGACTAGCGGGACGAGCAACGAGCAGTACTTC.

The genes are TRBV7-6 and TRBJ2-7; TRBD2 might be the D (6 bases). Germline values: CDR1 SGHVS, CDR2 FNYEAQ. Trimming removed 5 bases at V and 5 bases at J, with 16 bases between. The CDR3 sequence is 14 residues long. The CDR3: CASSGSGLKNEQYF. CDR3 bases: TGTGCCAGCAGCGGATCGGGACTCAAAAACGAGCAGTACTTC.

The sample holds many counts of this clonotype. The CDR3 loop is CASKKRGGWETQYF. The CDR3 DNA is TGCGCCAGCAAGAAGCGGGGGGGCTGGGAGACCCAGTACTTC. V is TRBV5-1 and J is TRBJ2-5; 10 bases map to TRBD2. Germline loops: CDR1 SGHRS, CDR2 YFSETQ. The CDR3 has 14 amino acids. Trimming took 6 bases from V and 5 from J; bases not matched to a gene: 7.

The rearrangement joins TRBV3-1 to TRBJ2-5, with unresolved D. Trimming took off 4 bases at V and 2 bases at J, with 17 bases between the two ends. The CDR3 spans 16 residues. The germline V gene has CDR1 LGHDT and CDR2 YNNKEL (reference sequence). DNA of the CDR3: TGTGCCAGCAGCCTAGACGGGCGCTTTGGTCAAGAGACCCAGTACTTC. As protein: CASSLDGRFGQETQYF.

CDR3 protein: CASSKTSGSYEQYF. The DNA of the CDR3 is TGTGCCAGCAGCAAGACTAGCGGATCCTACGAGCAGTACTTC. This chain joins TRBV7-2 and TRBJ2-7; the match to TRBD2 covers 9 bases. Germline V CDR1 and CDR2: SGHTA, FQGNSA. The junction had 3 bases not matched to a gene; V was cut back by 5 bases and J by 1 base. CDR3 length: 14 amino acids.

This clonotype has more than one count but fewer than ten. The chain combines TRBV7-3 with TRBJ2-1; TRBD2 agrees at 7 bases. The CDR3 covers 15 residues. The germline CDR1 and CDR2 sequences are SGHTA and FQGTGA. V was clipped by 2 bases and J by 3 bases; unmatched bases: 4. The CDR3 region is CASSLDGLVYNEQFF. The DNA of the CDR3 is TGTGCCAGCAGCTTAGATGGACTAGTCTACAATGAGCAGTTCTTC.

This clonotype was counted only a few times. The chain uses TRBV2 and TRBJ2-5; D gene unclear. The germline V gene encodes CDR1 SNHLY and CDR2 FYNNEI. Trimming removed 3 bases at V and 0 bases at J, with 8 bases between. This CDR3 contains 14 residues. The chain's CDR3 is CASSDYTNQETQYF. The CDR3 nucleotides are TGTGCCAGCAGTGACTACACCAACCAAGAGACCCAGTACTTC.

This chain uses TRBV3-1 with TRBJ2-2, with a tentative D call TRBD1 (5 bases). The CDR3 is 16 amino acids. V was clipped by 0 bases and J by 5 bases, with 13 bases between them. Germline V gives CDR1 LGHDT, CDR2 YNNKEL (reference sequence). CDR3 sequence (DNA): TGTGCCAGCAGCCAAGATTGGGGCAGGATTACCGGGGAGCTGTTTTTT. Amino acid sequence: CASSQDWGRITGELFF.

This chain connects TRBV7-9 to TRBJ1-1, with 9 nucleotides matching TRBD1. The germline V gene has CDR1 SEHNR and CDR2 FQNEAQ (reference sequence). CDR3 length equals 15 residues. Trimming took 5 bases from V and 10 from J; bases not matched to a gene: 14. In DNA form, the CDR3 reads TGTGCCAGCAGCCCGACGACAGGGGGGTTTATAGGAGCTTTCTTT. Its translation is CASSPTTGGFIGAFF.

This clonotype has a handful of counts. V usage is TRBV20-1 and J usage is TRBJ1-2, with TRBD1 as a possible D gene (6 bases). Trimming shortened V by 5 bases and J by 1 base, and 8 bases separated the two germline ends. In germline, CDR1 is DFQATT, CDR2 SNEGSKA (reference sequence). The CDR3 loop spans 12 amino acids. CDR3 in amino acids: CSAPGVNYGYTF. For the CDR3, the DNA is TGCAGTGCTCCAGGGGTTAACTATGGCTACACCTTC.

In this sample, this clonotype turned up many times. The V and J genes are TRBV6-2 or TRBV6-3 and TRBJ2-3, with D perhaps TRBD2 (7 bases). The CDR3 is 18 amino acids. Germline V gives CDR1 MNHEY, CDR2 SVGEGT. V was shortened by 0 bases and J by 0 bases, with 16 bases between the two germline ends. CDR3 residues: CASSYSSGGVLSTDTQYF. CDR3 nucleotide sequence: TGTGCCAGCAGTTACTCGTCGGGGGGCGTCCTGAGCACAGATACGCAGTATTTT.